The entry below describes one TCR beta chain. The data stem from a study of blood T cell repertoires in COVID-19. This CDR3 comprises 16 residues. The authors' processing: Nucleated cell number was recorded as an estimate derived from reference gene primer amplification. Generated by immunoSEQ multiplex PCR, the TCRdb table keeps only in-frame clones and is missing some. Clone size and V and J calls were adopted from that table, with D and trimming inferred from the DNA. Of fewer than 500,000 clones in the sample, 75% to 90% were seen once. The chain couples TRBV21-1 to TRBJ2-7; the table's D call of TRBD2 was not tested on the DNA. TRBV21-1 is termed a pseudogene. This clonotype originated in a woman in her twenties or thirties with acute or convalescent COVID-19. Sequenced material: peripheral blood. This CDR3 is CASSPKTRVLSYEQYF. CDR3 sequence (DNA): TGTGCCAGCAGCCCAAAGACGAGGGTGCTCTCCTACGAGCAGTACTTC.